This passage covers 26 T cell receptor beta chains from one sample sequenced in a study of cytomegalovirus exposure and HLA in healthy donors. PCR primers comprised 60 Vbeta and 13 Jbeta primers. The method was immunoSEQ multiplex PCR; TCRdb's version includes in-frame clones alone and lacks a portion of them. The sample shows 110,000 or so clones, approximately 74% of them seen only once. Sequencing was done on a sample of PBMCs. All receptors derive from a woman between 50 and 59 years old in good health and CMV-seropositive.

The gene calls are TRBV19 and TRBJ2-3, with D possibly matching TRBD2 (6 bases). V was trimmed by 6 bases and J by 0 bases, leaving 19 bases between them. Per the germline V gene, CDR1 is LNHDA and CDR2 is SQIVND (reference sequence). This CDR3 region has 17 residues. DNA for the CDR3: TGTGCCAGTAGATTGTCCGGGACTGCAACTAGCACAGATACGCAGTATTTT. Translating gives CASRLSGTATSTDTQYF.

This rearrangement joins TRBV6-6 to TRBJ2-7, with TRBD1 as a possible D gene (6 bases). The CDR3 runs to 14 residues. V dropped 8 bases and J dropped 2 bases, with 16 bases sitting between them. In germline, CDR1 is MNHNY, CDR2 SVGAGI (reference sequence). Here the CDR3 DNA reads TGTGCCAGCGGGGACCGGGACAAAACCTACGAGCAGTACTTC. Amino acid sequence: CASGDRDKTYEQYF.

The chain couples TRBV29-1 to TRBJ2-3; 13 bases match TRBD2. V shed 7 bases and J 5 bases; nucleotides not matched to a gene: 6. CDR3 size: 14 residues. Germline CDR1 and CDR2: SQVTM and ANQGSEA. The CDR3 bases are TGCAGCGGTGGACTAGCGGGAGTGTTAGATACGCAGTATTTT. Translated, it gives CSGGLAGVLDTQYF.

The rearrangement uses TRBV4-2 and TRBJ2-7; TRBD2 might be the D (7 bases). The V gene's germline CDR1 is LGHNA and CDR2 YNFKEQ. The ends were cut back, 1 base at V and 5 bases at J, with 15 bases in the middle. The CDR3 is 15 amino acids. The CDR3 DNA reads as TGTGCCAGCAGCCAAGTTGGAGGGGGGGCCGACGAGCAGTACTTC. Translated: CASSQVGGGADEQYF.

The chain couples TRBV7-2 to TRBJ1-5; 9 bases map to TRBD1. CDR1 SGHTA and CDR2 FQGNSA come from the germline V gene. With 5 bases clipped from V and 3 bases from J, the junction kept 17 bases outside the gene matches. There are 19 residues in the CDR3. CDR3 nucleotides: TGTGCCAGCAGCGCGACAGGGGGTCATTCGGCATATGTCAATCAGCCCCAGCATTTT. It codes for CASSATGGHSAYVNQPQHF. Based on the CDR3 plus reference TRBV7-2 and TRBJ1-5, the full variable domain is GAGVSQSPSNKVTEKGKDVELRCDPISGHTALYWYRQSLGQGLEFLIYFQGNSAPDKSGLPSDRFSAERTGGSVSTLTIQRTQQEDSAVYLCASSATGGHSAYVNQPQHFGDGTRLSIL.

This chain connects TRBV5-5 to TRBJ1-2, with 8 bases that match TRBD1. Germline V gene sequence: CDR1 SGHKS, CDR2 YYEKEE (reference sequence). The CDR3 spans 15 residues. The J segment lost 3 bases and the V segment lost 4 bases, leaving 8 bases of the junction unmatched. The CDR3 coding sequence is TGTGCCAGCAGCCTAGGACAGGGCCGGGACTATGGCTACACCTTC. This translates into CASSLGQGRDYGYTF.

J is TRBJ2-4 and V is TRBV7-2; D may be TRBD1 (7 bases). This CDR3 is built from 13 residues. V lost 5 bases, J lost 4 bases, and 9 bases lay in between. CDR1 and CDR2 (germline): SGHTA, FQGNSA. DNA for the CDR3: TGTGCCAGCAGCCCAGGGGGGAAAAACATTCAGTACTTC. This sequence encodes CASSPGGKNIQYF.

The J gene is TRBJ2-3, the V gene TRBV5-4; 8 bases agree with TRBD2. Germline V lookup: CDR1 SGHNT, CDR2 YYREEE (reference sequence). The CDR3 totals 16 residues. Trimming removed 4 bases from V and 1 base from J; junction bases left unmatched: 8. CDR3 amino acids: CASSARGGSRTDTQYF. The CDR3 DNA reads as TGTGCCAGCAGCGCCCGCGGGGGGAGCCGCACAGATACGCAGTATTTT.

The genes are TRBV28 and TRBJ1-3; D remains unclear. Germline CDR1 reads MDHEN; CDR2 reads SYDVKM. The CDR3 covers 15 residues. V was shortened by 6 bases and J by 0 bases, with 12 bases between the two germline ends. CDR3 sequence: CASSRNTVSGNTIYF. The CDR3 region has the DNA TGTGCCAGCAGCCGTAACACCGTCTCTGGAAACACCATATATTTT.

This sequence joins TRBV27 and TRBJ1-2, with TRBD1 matching over 7 bases. The V and J ends lost 5 bases and 0 bases, in that order; junction bases with no gene match: 9. The CDR3 has 16 residues. CDR1 and CDR2 (germline): MNHEY, SMNVEV (reference sequence). CDR3 bases: TGTGCCAGCAGTCTCGCGGGACAGCTAACTAACTATGGCTACACCTTC. This gives the protein CASSLAGQLTNYGYTF.

J is TRBJ1-3 and V is TRBV18; D is unresolved. The CDR3 has 15 amino acids. Trimming shortened V by 1 base and J by 0 bases, and 7 bases separated the two germline ends. The V gene's germline CDR1 is KGHSH and CDR2 LQKENI. The CDR3 nucleotides read TGTGCCAGCTCACCACAGGAGTCCTCTGGAAACACCATATATTTT. Translation: CASSPQESSGNTIYF.

The chain links TRBV10-3 to TRBJ1-2; 11 bases line up with TRBD1. Germline loops: CDR1 ENHRY, CDR2 SYGVKD. Trimming cost V 6 bases and J 3 bases; bases outside gene matches: 3. The CDR3 extends over 14 amino acids. The DNA for the CDR3 is TGTGCCATCAGGGGGACAGGGGGAGACTATGGCTACACCTTC. Amino acids: CAIRGTGGDYGYTF.

This clone was detected a few times. The gene calls are TRBV4-3 and TRBJ2-7, with 12 bases aligning to TRBD2. Per the germline V gene, CDR1 is LGHNA and CDR2 is YSLEER. Trimming took 0 bases from V and 2 from J; bases not matched to a gene: 5. The CDR3 extends over 17 amino acids. The CDR3 protein is CASSQDGLAGQAYEQYF. DNA for the CDR3: TGCGCCAGCAGCCAAGATGGACTAGCGGGACAAGCCTACGAGCAGTACTTC.

This clone was detected a few times. The chain carries TRBV5-1 and TRBJ1-3; 9 bases are shared with TRBD1. V dropped 3 bases and J dropped 2; count of bases not matched to a gene: 9. Germline V CDR1 and CDR2: SGHRS, YFSETQ. This CDR3 region has 17 residues. CDR3: CASSWGQGSDAGNTIYF. CDR3 bases: TGCGCCAGCAGCTGGGGACAGGGATCCGACGCTGGAAACACCATATATTTT.

This chain links TRBV28 with TRBJ2-4, with D possibly TRBD1 on 6 matching bases. CDR1 and CDR2 (germline): MDHEN, SYDVKM. The CDR3 runs to 15 residues. V was shortened by 6 bases and J by 4 bases, with 16 bases between the two germline ends. Here the CDR3 DNA reads TGTGCCAGCAGCGAAAGTGGACAGAAGAAAAACATTCAGTACTTC. It is translated as CASSESGQKKNIQYF.

This clone is judged medium-sized (0.01 to 0.1%). The chain joins TRBV7-9 to TRBJ2-7, with a weak D call TRBD1 (5 bases). Trimming took off 0 bases at V and 13 bases at J, with 13 bases between the two ends. Germline V gene lookup returns CDR1 SEHNR and CDR2 FQNEAQ (reference sequence). The CDR3 runs to 12 residues. The CDR3: CASSLADNHPYF. DNA for the CDR3: TGTGCCAGCAGCTTAGCGGACAATCACCCCTACTTC.

The V gene is TRBV10-2, the J gene TRBJ2-5, with 7 bases lining up with TRBD2. Trimming cost V 2 bases and J 7 bases; bases outside gene matches: 10. CDR3 length: 15 amino acids. Per the germline V gene, CDR1 is WSHSY and CDR2 is SAAADI. The CDR3 reads CASSELRGTGGTQYF. In DNA, the CDR3 is TGCGCCAGCAGTGAGCTACGAGGGACGGGGGGGACCCAGTACTTC.

This chain connects TRBV15 to TRBJ2-7; TRBD1 matches 8 bases. J gave up 9 bases and V 4 bases, and 8 bases lay outside the gene matches. CDR1 and CDR2 (germline): LNHNV, YYDKDF (reference sequence). The CDR3 consists of 13 residues. The CDR3 loop is CATSTLPTGAQYF. For the CDR3, the DNA is TGTGCCACCAGCACCCTCCCGACAGGGGCGCAGTACTTC.

Notes on this clone: At the DNA level, this CDR3 is encoded by other sequences in the same sample as well. DNA of the CDR3: TGTGCCAGCAGCGTTAGCGGGGCAGATACGCAGTATTTT. This sequence encodes CASSVSGADTQYF. The V call is TRBV9, the J call TRBJ2-3; 8 bases align to TRBD2. Trimming took 2 bases from V and 4 from J; bases not matched to a gene: 0. The CDR3 sequence is 13 residues long. Germline CDR1 reads SGDLS; CDR2 reads YYNGEE.

CDR3 sequence (DNA): TGTGCCAGCAGCGTAGTGGAAATAGCGGGAGAAACCGGGGAGCTGTTTTTT. It encodes CASSVVEIAGETGELFF. This chain uses TRBV9 with TRBJ2-2, with 9 bases that match TRBD2. Germline assignment: CDR1 SGDLS and CDR2 YYNGEE. The CDR3 loop spans 17 amino acids. The V segment lost 0 bases and the J segment 5 bases; nucleotides outside the gene matches: 8.

The chain uses TRBV4-2 and TRBJ1-4; D possibly corresponds to TRBD1 (5 bases). V was shortened by 1 base and J by 6 bases, with 15 bases between the two germline ends. This CDR3 comprises 16 residues. CDR1 and CDR2 from the germline V gene are LGHNA and YNFKEQ. CDR3 coding DNA: TGTGCCAGCAGCCAAGCCGGGGGGACGTTGGATGAAAAACTGTTTTTT. Its protein is CASSQAGGTLDEKLFF.

The chain carries TRBV7-9 and TRBJ2-7; D not resolved. CDR3 length equals 13 residues. The germline V gene encodes CDR1 SEHNR and CDR2 FQNEAQ (reference sequence). Trimming stripped 4 bases from V and 1 base from J, with 8 bases between. Written as DNA, the CDR3 is TGTGCCAGCAGCTCAGACAAATCCTACGAGCAGTACTTC. Protein: CASSSDKSYEQYF.

The chain employs TRBV10-1 and TRBJ2-1; 7 bases align to TRBD1. Germline lookup yields CDR1 WNHNN and CDR2 SYGVQD (reference sequence). This CDR3 comprises 17 residues. The junction had 8 bases not matched to a gene; V was cut back by 3 bases and J by 0 bases. CDR3 sequence: CASSDMLGQNSYNEQFF. The DNA for the CDR3 is TGCGCCAGCAGTGATATGTTGGGACAGAACTCCTACAATGAGCAGTTCTTC.

J is TRBJ1-2 and V is TRBV20-1; 7 positions match TRBD1. CDR3 length: 10 amino acids. J lost 8 bases, V lost 5 bases, and 2 bases had no gene match. CDR1 and CDR2 from the germline V gene are DFQATT and SNEGSKA (reference sequence). The CDR3 sequence: CSADRDGYTF. The CDR3 bases are TGCAGTGCTGACAGGGACGGCTACACCTTC.

This clone was recorded only once. The J gene is TRBJ1-4, the V gene TRBV28; 7 nucleotides agree with TRBD1. Per the germline V gene, CDR1 is MDHEN and CDR2 is SYDVKM. This CDR3 has 14 amino acids. Trimming removed 5 bases from V and 12 bases from J; junction bases left unmatched: 12. CDR3 DNA: TGTGCCAGCAGTCCCCATGCCAGGGGGGCAGAACTGTTTTTT. It yields the protein CASSPHARGAELFF.

The rearrangement joins TRBV4-3 to TRBJ2-1, with D unclear. This CDR3 has 14 residues. Germline V gene lookup returns CDR1 LGHNA and CDR2 YSLEER. The V end lost 2 bases, the J end lost 5 bases, and 10 bases lay between the germline ends. CDR3 loop: CASSQLATNNEQFF. DNA of the CDR3: TGCGCCAGCAGCCAACTCGCTACCAACAATGAGCAGTTCTTC.